The TCR beta chain under discussion was sequenced for a study of blood T cell repertoires in COVID-19. The CDR3 has 13 amino acids. Germline values: CDR1 KGHSH, CDR2 LQKENI. V lost 6 bases and J lost 1; bases outside the gene matches: 2. Authors' analysis steps: Using reference gene primer amplification, nucleated cell counts were estimated. Sequencing used immunoSEQ multiplex PCR; TCRdb keeps in-frame clones, though not all of them. V, J and clone size are those of that table, while D and trimming were read from the DNA. The data show 250,000 to 300,000 clones, roughly 80% seen once. Participant-reported clinical history was the basis for cohort assignment.

Material: PBMCs or T cells enriched from blood (not recorded which). The receptor comes from a man between 40 and 49 years old who had been exposed to COVID-19. V is TRBV18 and J is TRBJ1-1; 7 bases line up with TRBD1. The CDR3 DNA follows: TGTGCCAGCTCTGGACAGGAGAACACTGAAGCTTTCTTT. Its protein product is CASSGQENTEAFF.